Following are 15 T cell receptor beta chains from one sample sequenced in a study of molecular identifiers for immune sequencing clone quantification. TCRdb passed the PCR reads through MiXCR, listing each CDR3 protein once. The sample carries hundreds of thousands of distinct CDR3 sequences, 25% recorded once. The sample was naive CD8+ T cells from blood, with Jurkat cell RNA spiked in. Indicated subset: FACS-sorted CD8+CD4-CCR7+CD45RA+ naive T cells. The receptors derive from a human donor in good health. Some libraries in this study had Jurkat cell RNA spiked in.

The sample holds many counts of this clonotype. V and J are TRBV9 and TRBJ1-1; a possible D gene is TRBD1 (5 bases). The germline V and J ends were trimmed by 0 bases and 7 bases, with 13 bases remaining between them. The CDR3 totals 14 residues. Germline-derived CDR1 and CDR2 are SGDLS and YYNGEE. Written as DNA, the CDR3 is TGTGCCAGCAGCGTAGAGGGAGGGCAGGGTGAAGCTTTCTTT. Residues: CASSVEGGQGEAFF. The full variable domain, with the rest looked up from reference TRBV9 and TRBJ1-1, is DSGVTQTPKHLITATGQRVTLRCSPRSGDLSVYWYQQSLDQGLQFLIQYYNGEERAKGNILERFSAQQFPDLHSELNLSSLELGDSALYFCASSVEGGQGEAFFGQGTRLTVV.

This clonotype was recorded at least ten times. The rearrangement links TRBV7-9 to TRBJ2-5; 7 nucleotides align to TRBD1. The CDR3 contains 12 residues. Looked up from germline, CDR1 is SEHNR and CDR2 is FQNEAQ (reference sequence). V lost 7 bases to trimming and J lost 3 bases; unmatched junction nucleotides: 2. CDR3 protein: CASIGQEETQYF. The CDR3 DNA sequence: TGTGCCAGCATCGGACAGGAAGAGACCCAGTACTTC.

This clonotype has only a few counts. CDR3 protein: CASSPLGLSNQPQHF. The DNA of the CDR3 is TGCGCCAGCAGCCCCTTGGGGTTAAGCAATCAGCCCCAGCATTTT. The chain has TRBV4-1 and TRBJ1-5; no firm D call. The CDR3 spans 15 residues. Germline V gene data show CDR1 as MGHRA and CDR2 as YSYEKL. Trimming cost V 4 bases and J 1 base, with 11 bases left between them.

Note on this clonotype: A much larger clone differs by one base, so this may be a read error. CDR3 sequence reads: CASRQDLGLYEQYF. CDR3 DNA sequence: TGCGCCAGCAGGCAAGATTTGGGGCTCTACGAGCAGTACTTC. The chain carries TRBV4-3 and TRBJ2-7; a possible D gene is TRBD1 (5 bases). CDR1 is LGHNA, CDR2 YSLEER, per germline. This CDR3 contains 14 residues.

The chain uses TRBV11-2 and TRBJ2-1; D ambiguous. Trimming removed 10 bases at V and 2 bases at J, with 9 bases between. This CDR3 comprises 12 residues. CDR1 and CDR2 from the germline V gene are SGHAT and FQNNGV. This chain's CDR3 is CATSPPYNEQFF. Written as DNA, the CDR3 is TGTGCCACATCTCCCCCCTACAATGAGCAGTTCTTC.

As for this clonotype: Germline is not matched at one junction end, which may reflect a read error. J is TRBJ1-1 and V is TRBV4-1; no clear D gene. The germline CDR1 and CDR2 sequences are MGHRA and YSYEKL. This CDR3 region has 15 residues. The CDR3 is CASGQGAPGYTEAFF. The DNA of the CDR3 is TGCGCCAGCGGCCAAGGAGCCCCCGGGTACACTGAAGCTTTCTTT.

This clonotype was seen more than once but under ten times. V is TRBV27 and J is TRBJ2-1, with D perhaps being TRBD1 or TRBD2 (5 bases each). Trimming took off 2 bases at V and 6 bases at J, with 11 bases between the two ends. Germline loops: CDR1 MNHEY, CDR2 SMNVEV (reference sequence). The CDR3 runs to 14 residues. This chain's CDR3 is CASSLGGPFNEQFF. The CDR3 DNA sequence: TGTGCCAGCAGTTTAGGGGGTCCGTTCAATGAGCAGTTCTTC.

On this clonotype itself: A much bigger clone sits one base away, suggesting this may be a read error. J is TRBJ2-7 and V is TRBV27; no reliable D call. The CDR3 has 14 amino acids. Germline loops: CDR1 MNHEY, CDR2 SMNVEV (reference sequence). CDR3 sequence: CACRSFSAVVEQYF. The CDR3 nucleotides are TGTGCCTGCAGGAGCTTCTCAGCCGTGGTCGAGCAGTACTTC.

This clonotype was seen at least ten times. This CDR3 is CAISPRTDTQYF. The CDR3 bases are TGTGCCATCAGTCCCCGCACAGATACGCAGTATTTT. The chain recombines TRBV10-3 with TRBJ2-3, with D hard to call. The CDR3 is made up of 12 amino acids. CDR1 ENHRY and CDR2 SYGVKD come from the germline V gene. V lost 5 bases, J lost 1 base, and 4 bases lay in between.

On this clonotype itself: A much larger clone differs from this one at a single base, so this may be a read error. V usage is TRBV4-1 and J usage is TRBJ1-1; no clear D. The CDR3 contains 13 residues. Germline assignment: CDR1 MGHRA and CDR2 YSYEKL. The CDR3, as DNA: TGCGCCAACAGCCAAGTTTCGCAGCTCGGAGCTTTCTTT. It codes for CANSQVSQLGAFF.

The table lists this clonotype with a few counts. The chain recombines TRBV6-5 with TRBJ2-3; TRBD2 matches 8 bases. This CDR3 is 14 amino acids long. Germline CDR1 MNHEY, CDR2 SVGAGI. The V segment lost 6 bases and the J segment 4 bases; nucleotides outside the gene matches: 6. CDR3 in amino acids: CASSPGGRADTQYF. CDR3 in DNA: TGTGCCAGCAGCCCGGGGGGGAGGGCAGATACGCAGTATTTT.

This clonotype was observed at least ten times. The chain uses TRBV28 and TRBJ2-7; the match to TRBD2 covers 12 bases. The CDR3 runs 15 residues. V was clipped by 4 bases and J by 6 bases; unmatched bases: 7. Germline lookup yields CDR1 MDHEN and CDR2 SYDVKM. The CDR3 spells CASSSQGLAGPEQYF. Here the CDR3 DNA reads TGTGCCAGCAGTTCCCAGGGACTAGCGGGTCCCGAGCAGTACTTC. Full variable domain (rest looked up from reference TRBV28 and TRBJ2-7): DVKVTQSSRYLVKRTGEKVFLECVQDMDHENMFWYRQDPGLGLRLIYFSYDVKMKEKGDIPEGYSVSREKKERFSLILESASTNQTSMYLCASSSQGLAGPEQYFGPGTRLTVT.

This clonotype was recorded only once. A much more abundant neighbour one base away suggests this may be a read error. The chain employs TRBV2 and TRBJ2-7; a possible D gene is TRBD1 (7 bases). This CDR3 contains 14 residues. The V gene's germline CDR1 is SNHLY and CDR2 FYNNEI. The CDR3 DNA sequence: TGTGCCAGCAGACGGGAGCAGGGGGTCTACGAGCAGTGCTTC. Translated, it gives CASRREQGVYEQCF.

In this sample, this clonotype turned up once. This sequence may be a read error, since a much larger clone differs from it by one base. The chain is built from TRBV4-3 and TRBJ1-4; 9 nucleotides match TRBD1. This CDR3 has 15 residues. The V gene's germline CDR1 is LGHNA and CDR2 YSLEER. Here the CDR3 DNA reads TGCTCCAGCAGCCACTGGACAGGGGAGGCTGAAAAACTGTTTTTT. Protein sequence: CSSSHWTGEAEKLFF.

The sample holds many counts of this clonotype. Here the CDR3 reads CASSYPEYRRTEAFF. The CDR3, as DNA: TGTGCCAGCAGTTACCCCGAGTATCGGCGCACTGAAGCTTTCTTT. The chain uses TRBV6-6 and TRBJ1-1, with D uncertain. The CDR3 has 15 amino acids. Germline-derived CDR1 and CDR2 are MNHNY and SVGAGI (reference sequence). V gave up 2 bases and J gave up 4 bases, with 14 bases separating them.